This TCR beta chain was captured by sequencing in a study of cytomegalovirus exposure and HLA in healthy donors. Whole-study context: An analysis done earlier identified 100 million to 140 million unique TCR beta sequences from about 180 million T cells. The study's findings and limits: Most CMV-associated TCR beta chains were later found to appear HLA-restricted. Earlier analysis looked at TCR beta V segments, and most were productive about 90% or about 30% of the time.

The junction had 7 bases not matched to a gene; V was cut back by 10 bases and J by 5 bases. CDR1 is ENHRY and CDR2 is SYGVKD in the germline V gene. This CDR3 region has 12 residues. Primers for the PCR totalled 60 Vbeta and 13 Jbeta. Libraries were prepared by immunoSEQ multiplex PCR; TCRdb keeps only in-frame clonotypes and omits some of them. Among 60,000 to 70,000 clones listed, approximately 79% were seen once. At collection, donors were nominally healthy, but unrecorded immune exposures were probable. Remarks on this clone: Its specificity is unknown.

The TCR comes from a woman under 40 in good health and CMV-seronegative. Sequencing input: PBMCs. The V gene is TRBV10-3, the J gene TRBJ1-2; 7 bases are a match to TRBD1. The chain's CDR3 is CATSQGEYGYTF. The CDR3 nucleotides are TGTGCCACCTCTCAGGGGGAGTATGGCTACACCTTC.